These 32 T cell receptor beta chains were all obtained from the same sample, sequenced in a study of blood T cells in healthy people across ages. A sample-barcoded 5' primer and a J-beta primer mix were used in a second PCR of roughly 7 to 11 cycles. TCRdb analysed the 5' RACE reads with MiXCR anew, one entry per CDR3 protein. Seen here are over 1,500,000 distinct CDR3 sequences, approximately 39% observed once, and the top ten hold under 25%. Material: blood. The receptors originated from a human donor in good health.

CDR3: CATKVYRPSGANVLTF. The DNA of the CDR3 is TGTGCCACGAAAGTTTACAGACCCTCTGGGGCCAACGTCCTGACTTTC. The chain employs TRBV2 and TRBJ2-6; D not resolved. The germline V gene has CDR1 SNHLY and CDR2 FYNNEI. This CDR3 is 16 amino acids long. Trimming removed 10 bases at V and 0 bases at J, with 16 bases between.

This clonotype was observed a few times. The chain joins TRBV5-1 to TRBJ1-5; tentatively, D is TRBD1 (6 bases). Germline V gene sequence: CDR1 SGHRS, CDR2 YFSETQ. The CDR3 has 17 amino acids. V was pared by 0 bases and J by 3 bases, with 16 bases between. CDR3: CASSLGPRGGDNQPQHF. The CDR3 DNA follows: TGCGCCAGCAGCTTGGGCCCCAGGGGAGGGGACAATCAGCCCCAGCATTTT.

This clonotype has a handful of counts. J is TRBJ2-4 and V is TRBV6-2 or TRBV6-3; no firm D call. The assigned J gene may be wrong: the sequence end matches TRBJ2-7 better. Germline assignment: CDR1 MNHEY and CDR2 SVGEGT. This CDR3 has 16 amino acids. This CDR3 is CASSYSDRGAYYEQYF. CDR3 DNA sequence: TGTGCCAGCAGTTACTCCGATCGAGGTGCCTACTACGAGCAGTACTTC.

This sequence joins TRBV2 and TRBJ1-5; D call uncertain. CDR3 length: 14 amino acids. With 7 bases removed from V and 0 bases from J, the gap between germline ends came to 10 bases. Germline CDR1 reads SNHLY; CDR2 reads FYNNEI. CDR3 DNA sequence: TGTGCCAGCAACGGCCGATTTAGCAATCAGCCCCAGCATTTT. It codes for CASNGRFSNQPQHF.

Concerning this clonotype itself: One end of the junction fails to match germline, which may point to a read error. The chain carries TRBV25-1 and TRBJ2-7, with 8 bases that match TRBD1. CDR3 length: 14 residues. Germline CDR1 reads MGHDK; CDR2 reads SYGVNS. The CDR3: CASRGQGATYERYF. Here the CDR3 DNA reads TGTGCCAGCAGAGGACAGGGAGCCACCTACGAGCGGTACTTC.

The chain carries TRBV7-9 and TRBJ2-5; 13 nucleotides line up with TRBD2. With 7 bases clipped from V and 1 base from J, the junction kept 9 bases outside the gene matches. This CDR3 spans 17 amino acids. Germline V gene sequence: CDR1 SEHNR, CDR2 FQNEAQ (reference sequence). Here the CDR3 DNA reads TGTGCCAGCACCCAGATGGGACTAGCGGGGATCCAAGAGACCCAGTACTTC. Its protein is CASTQMGLAGIQETQYF.

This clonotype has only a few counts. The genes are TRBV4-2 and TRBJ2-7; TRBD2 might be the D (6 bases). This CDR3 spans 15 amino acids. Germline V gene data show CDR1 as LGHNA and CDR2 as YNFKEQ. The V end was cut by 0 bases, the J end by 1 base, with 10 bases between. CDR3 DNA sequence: TGTGCCAGCAGCCAAGATTTTCGGGGGTCCTACGAGCAGTACTTC. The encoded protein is CASSQDFRGSYEQYF.

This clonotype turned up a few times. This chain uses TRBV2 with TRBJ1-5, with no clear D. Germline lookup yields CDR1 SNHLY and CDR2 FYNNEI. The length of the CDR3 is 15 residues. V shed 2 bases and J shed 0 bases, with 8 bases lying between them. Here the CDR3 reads CASSESRYSNQPQHF. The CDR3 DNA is TGTGCCAGCAGTGAAAGCAGATATAGCAATCAGCCCCAGCATTTT.

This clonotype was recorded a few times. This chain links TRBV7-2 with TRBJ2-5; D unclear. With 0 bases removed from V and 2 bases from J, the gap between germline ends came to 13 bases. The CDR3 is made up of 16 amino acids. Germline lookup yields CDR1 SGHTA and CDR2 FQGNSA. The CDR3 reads CASSLALGLPQETQYF. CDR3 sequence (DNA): TGTGCCAGCAGCTTAGCGCTTGGGCTCCCACAAGAGACCCAGTACTTC.

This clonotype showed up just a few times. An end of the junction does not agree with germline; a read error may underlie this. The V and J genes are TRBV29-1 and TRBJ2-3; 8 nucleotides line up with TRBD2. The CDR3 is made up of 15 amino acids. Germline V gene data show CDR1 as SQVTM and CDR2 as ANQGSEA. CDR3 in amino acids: CSVEFTGGATDTRYF. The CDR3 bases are TGCAGCGTTGAATTTACCGGGGGGGCCACAGATACGCGGTATTTT.

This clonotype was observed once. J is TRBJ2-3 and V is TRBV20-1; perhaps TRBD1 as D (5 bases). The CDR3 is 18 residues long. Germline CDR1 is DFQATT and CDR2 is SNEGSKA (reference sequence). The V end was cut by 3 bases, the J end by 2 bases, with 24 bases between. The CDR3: CSARVLVRQPHHTDTQYF. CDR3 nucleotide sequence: TGCAGTGCTAGGGTTCTGGTGCGACAGCCACATCACACAGATACGCAGTATTTT.

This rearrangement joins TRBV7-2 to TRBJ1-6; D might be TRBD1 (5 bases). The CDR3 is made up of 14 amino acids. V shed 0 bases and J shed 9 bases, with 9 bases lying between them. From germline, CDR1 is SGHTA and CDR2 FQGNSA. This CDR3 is CASSLARQGSPLHF. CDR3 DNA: TGTGCCAGCAGCTTAGCCAGGCAGGGTTCACCCCTCCACTTT.

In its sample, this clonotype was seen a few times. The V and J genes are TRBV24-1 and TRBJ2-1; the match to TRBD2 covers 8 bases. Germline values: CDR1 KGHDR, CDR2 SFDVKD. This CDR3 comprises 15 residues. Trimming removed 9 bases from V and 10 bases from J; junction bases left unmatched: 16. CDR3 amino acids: CATSEAGGGELEQFF. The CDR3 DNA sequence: TGTGCCACCTCCGAGGCGGGGGGTGGGGAGCTCGAGCAGTTCTTC.

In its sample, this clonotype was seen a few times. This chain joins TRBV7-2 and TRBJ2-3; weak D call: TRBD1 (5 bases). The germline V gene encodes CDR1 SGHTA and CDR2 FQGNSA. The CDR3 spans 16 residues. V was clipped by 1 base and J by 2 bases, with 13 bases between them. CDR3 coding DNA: TGTGCCAGCAGCTTAGAAGGACAACTCCTCACAGATACGCAGTATTTT. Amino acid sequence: CASSLEGQLLTDTQYF.

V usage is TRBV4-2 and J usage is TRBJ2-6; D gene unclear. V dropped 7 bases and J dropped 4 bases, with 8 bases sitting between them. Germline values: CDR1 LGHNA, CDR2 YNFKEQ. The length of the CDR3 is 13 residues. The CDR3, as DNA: TGTGCCAGCAACCCCCCGGGGGCCAACGTCCTGACTTTC. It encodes CASNPPGANVLTF.

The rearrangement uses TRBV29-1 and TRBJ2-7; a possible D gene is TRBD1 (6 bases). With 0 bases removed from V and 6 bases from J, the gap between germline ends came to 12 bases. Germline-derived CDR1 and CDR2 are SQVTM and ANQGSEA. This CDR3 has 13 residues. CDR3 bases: TGCAGCGTTGAAGAAGGTCAGGGGACCGAGCAGTACTTC. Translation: CSVEEGQGTEQYF.

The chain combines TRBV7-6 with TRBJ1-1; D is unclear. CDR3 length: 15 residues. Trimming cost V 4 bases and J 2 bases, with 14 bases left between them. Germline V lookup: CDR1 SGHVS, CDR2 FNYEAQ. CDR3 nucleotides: TGTGCCAGCAGCTCAACCGCCCCACCTAACACTGAAGCTTTCTTT. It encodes CASSSTAPPNTEAFF.

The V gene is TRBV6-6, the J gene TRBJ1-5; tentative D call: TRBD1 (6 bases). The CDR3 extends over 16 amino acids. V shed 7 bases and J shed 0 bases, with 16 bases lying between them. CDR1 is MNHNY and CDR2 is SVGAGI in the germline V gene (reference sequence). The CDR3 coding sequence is TGTGCCAGCACCTACGGACAGCATTATAGCAATCAGCCCCAGCATTTT. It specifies CASTYGQHYSNQPQHF.

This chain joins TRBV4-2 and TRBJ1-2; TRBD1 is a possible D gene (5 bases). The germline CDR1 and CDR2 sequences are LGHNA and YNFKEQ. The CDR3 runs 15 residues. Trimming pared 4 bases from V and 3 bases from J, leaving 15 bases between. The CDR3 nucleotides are TGTGCCAGCAGCCCGGATGCAGGGCTGGACTATGGCTACACCTTC. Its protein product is CASSPDAGLDYGYTF.

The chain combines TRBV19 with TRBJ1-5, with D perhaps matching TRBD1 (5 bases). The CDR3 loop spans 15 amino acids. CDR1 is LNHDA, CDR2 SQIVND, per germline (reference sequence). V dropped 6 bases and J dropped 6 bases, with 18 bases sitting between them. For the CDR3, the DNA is TGTGCCAGTAGCGCTCAGGGTAATCGCGGTCAGCCCCAGCATTTT. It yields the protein CASSAQGNRGQPQHF.

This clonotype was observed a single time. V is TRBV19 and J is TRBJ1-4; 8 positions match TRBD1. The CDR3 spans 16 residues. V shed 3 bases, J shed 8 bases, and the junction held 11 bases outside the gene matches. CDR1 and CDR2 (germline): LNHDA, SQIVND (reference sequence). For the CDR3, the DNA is TGTGCCAGTAGTATGGGTTTTGGGACAGGAGAAGAAAAACTGTTTTTT. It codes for CASSMGFGTGEEKLFF.

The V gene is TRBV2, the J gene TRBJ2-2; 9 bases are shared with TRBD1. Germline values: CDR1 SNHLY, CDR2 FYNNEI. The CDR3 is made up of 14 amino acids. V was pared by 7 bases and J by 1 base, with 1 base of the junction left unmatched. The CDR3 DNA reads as TGTGCCAGCACGGGACAGGGGAACACCGGGGAGCTGTTTTTT. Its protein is CASTGQGNTGELFF.

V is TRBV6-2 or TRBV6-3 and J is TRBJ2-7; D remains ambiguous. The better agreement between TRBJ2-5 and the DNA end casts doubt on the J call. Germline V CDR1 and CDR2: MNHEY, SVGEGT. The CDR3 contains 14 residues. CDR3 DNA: TGTGCCAGCAGTCTTGGACCTCTAGAAGGGACCCAGTACTTC. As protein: CASSLGPLEGTQYF.

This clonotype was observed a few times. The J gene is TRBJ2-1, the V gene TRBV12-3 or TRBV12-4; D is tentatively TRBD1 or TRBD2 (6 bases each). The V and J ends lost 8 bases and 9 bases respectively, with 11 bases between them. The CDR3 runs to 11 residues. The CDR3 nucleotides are TGTGCCAGCTACGAGGGGGGTGAGCAGTTCTTC. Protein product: CASYEGGEQFF.

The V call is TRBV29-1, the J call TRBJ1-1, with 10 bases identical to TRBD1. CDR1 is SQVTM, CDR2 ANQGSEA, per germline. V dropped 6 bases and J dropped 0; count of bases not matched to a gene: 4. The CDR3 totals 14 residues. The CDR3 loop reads CSVPGQGMNTEAFF. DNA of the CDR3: TGCAGCGTCCCGGGACAGGGGATGAACACTGAAGCTTTCTTT.

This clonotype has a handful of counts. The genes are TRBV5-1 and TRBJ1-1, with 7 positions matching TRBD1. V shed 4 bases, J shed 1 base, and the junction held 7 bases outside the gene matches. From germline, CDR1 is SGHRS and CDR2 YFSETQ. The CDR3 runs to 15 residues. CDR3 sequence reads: CASSADRVTNTEAFF. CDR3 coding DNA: TGCGCCAGCAGCGCAGACAGGGTAACGAACACTGAAGCTTTCTTT.

CDR3 sequence reads: CASRRGQGAEAFF. The CDR3, as DNA: TGTGCCAGCAGACGCGGACAGGGGGCTGAAGCTTTCTTT. V and J are TRBV2 and TRBJ1-1; 10 nucleotides align to TRBD1. Looked up from germline, CDR1 is SNHLY and CDR2 is FYNNEI. V trimming: 6 bases; J trimming: 6 bases; junction bases outside the gene matches: 4. CDR3 length equals 13 residues.

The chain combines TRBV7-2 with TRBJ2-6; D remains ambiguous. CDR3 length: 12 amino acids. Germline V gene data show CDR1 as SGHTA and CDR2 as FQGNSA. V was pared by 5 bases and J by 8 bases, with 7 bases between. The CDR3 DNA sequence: TGTGCCAGCAGCCTACCACCCAACGTCCTGACTTTC. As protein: CASSLPPNVLTF.

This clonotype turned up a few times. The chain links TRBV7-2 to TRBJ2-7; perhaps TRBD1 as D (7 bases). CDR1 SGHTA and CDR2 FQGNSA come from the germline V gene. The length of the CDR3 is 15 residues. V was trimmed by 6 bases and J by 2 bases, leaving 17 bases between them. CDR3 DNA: TGTGCCAGCAGGGGCTCGACAGGGAGGCCCTACGAGCAGTACTTC. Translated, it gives CASRGSTGRPYEQYF. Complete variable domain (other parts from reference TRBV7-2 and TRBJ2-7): GAGVSQSPSNKVTEKGKDVELRCDPISGHTALYWYRQSLGQGLEFLIYFQGNSAPDKSGLPSDRFSAERTGGSVSTLTIQRTQQEDSAVYLCASRGSTGRPYEQYFGPGTRLTVT.

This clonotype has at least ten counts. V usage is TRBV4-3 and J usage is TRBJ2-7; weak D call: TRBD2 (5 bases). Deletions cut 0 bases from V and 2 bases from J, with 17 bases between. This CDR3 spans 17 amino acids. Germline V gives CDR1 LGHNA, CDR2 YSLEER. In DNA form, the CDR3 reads TGCGCCAGCAGCCAAGATCGACGAAGCGGAATAACCTACGAGCAGTACTTC. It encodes CASSQDRRSGITYEQYF.

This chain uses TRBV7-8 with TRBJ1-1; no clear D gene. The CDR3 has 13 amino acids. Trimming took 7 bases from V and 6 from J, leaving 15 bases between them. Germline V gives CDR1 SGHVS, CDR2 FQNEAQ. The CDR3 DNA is TGTGCCAGCACTCAAGCGTTCGGCCCTGAAGCTTTCTTT. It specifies CASTQAFGPEAFF.

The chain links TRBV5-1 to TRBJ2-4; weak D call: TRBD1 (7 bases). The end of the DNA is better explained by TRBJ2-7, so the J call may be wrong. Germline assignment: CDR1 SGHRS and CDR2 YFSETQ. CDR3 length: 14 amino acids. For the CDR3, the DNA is TGCGCCAGCAGCTTTCAGGGGGAGGAAAACGAGCAGTACTTC. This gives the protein CASSFQGEENEQYF.